This TCR beta chain was documented in a study of blood T cell repertoires in COVID-19. Study-level information: T cells, B-cell-depleted T cells, or PBMCs supplied cDNA or gDNA.

Germline V gene lookup returns CDR1 SGHAT and CDR2 FQNNGV. The CDR3 length is 14 residues. The V gene end was trimmed by 3 bases and the J gene end by 7 bases; junction bases not matched to a gene: 6. Produced via immunoSEQ multiplex PCR; TCRdb's table is partial and in-frame only. The sample has approximately 130,000 clones, less than 90% seen once. The receptor comes from a man under 40 who had recovered from COVID-19. J is TRBJ1-5 and V is TRBV11-2, with 7 bases that match TRBD1. Input material: PBMCs or T cells enriched from blood (not recorded which). The CDR3 loop is CASSFSGGGQPQHF. In nucleotides, the CDR3 is TGTGCCAGCAGCTTTTCAGGGGGAGGACAGCCCCAGCATTTT.